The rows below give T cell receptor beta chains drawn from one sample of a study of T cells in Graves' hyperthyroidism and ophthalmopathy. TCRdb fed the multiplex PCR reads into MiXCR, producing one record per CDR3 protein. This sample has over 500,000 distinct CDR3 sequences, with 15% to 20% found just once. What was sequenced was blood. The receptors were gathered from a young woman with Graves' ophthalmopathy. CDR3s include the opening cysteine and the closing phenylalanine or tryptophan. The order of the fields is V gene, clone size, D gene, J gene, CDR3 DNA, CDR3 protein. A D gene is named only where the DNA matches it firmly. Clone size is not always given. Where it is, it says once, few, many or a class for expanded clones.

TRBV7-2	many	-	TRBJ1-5	TGTGCCAGCAGCCTCGTCCCCTATAGCAATCAGCCCCAGCATTTT	CASSLVPYSNQPQHF
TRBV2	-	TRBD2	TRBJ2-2	TGTGCCAGCAGCGTAGCGGGAGGGCAGGCGAACACCGGGGAGCTGTTTTTT	CASSVAGGQANTGELFF
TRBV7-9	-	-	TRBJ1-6	TGTTCCAGCACAAGAACCTCACGAGGGGACTCACCCCTCCACTTT	CSSTRTSRGDSPLHF
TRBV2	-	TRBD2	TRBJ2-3	TGTGCCAGCAGTGAAGGACTAGCGGGGGAAGATACGCAGTATTTT	CASSEGLAGEDTQYF
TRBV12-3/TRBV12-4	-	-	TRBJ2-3	TGTGCCAGCACCAGACAGGCCACAGATACGCAGTATTTT	CASTRQATDTQYF
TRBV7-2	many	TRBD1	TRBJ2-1	TGTGCCAGCAGCTCCGGGACAGGGATTGGGTATCGGTTCTTC	CASSSGTGIGYRFF
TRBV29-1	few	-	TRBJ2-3	TGCAGCGTCCGACAGGTCGTTAGCACAGATACGCAGTATTTT	CSVRQVVSTDTQYF
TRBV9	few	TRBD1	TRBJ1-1	TGTGCCAGCAGCGCCCAGACAGGGGGAGACACTGAAGCTTTCTTT	CASSAQTGGDTEAFF
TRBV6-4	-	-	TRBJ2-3	TGTGCCAGCAGTGACTCTAAGACGGGAGATCCAGATACGCAGTATTTT	CASSDSKTGDPDTQYF
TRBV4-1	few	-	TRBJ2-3	TGCGCCAGCAGAGACAGAACTAGCACAGATACGCAGTATTTT	CASRDRTSTDTQYF
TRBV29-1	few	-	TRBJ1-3	TGCAGCGTTGCACAGGGATCAAACTCTGGAAACACCATATATTTT	CSVAQGSNSGNTIYF
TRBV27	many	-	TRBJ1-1	TGTGCCAGCAGTTTGGGGAATATGAACACTGAAGCTTTCTTT	CASSLGNMNTEAFF
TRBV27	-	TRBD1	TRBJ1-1	TGTGCCAGCCGGACAGGGGCCGTACACCCAAGTCGCGCTTTCTTT	CASRTGAVHPSRAFF
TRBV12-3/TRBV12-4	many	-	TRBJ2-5	TGTGCCAGCTCTCTTGACGCGTTCCAAGAGACCCAGTACTTC	CASSLDAFQETQYF
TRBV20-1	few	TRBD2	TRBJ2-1	TGCAGTGCTAGTGGCCCCGGGACTAGGAAAATGAATGAGCAGTTCTTC	CSASGPGTRKMNEQFF
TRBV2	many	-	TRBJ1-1	TGTGCCAGCACGTTTGGCCAGAACACTGAAGCTTTCTTT	CASTFGQNTEAFF
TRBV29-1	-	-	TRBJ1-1	TGCAGCGTTGTCAGCGATTACACTGAAGCTTTCTTT	CSVVSDYTEAFF
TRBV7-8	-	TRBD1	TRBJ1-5	TGTGCCAGCAGCTTAGTACCGGTATACCGGGACAGGGGGCTTCAGCCCCAGCATTTT	CASSLVPVYRDRGLQPQHF
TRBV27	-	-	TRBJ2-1	TGTGCCAGCAGTCTCACTAGGTACGGTGAGCAGTTCTTC	CASSLTRYGEQFF
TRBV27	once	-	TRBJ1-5	TGTGCCAGCAGTTTAGGGGGGGGACGGCGGGAGGGGCAGCCCCAGCATTTT	CASSLGGGRREGQPQHF
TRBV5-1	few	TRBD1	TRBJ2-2	TGCGCCAGCAGCCTCGGGACAGGGGCCACCACCGGGGAGCTGTTTTTT	CASSLGTGATTGELFF
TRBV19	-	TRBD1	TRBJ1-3	TGTGCCAGTAGTATGACCGGGACAGTCGGTGGAAACACCATATATTTT	CASSMTGTVGGNTIYF
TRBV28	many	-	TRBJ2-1	TGTGCCAGCAGTTATAGGGGGGAGCGGGGCAATGAGCAGTTCTTC	CASSYRGERGNEQFF
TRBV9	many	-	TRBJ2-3	TGTGCCAGCAGCGAGAGGGGAGGGGGTCGAGCAGATACGCAGTATTTT	CASSERGGGRADTQYF
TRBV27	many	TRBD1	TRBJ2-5	TGTGCCAGCAGTTCCCGTCCCGGCGGAACAGGGGGCTTTGAGACCCAGTACTTC	CASSSRPGGTGGFETQYF
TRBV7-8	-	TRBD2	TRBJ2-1	TGTGCCAGCAGCCATTCGGGAGGGAGATCTAGCAATGAGCAGTTCTTC	CASSHSGGRSSNEQFF
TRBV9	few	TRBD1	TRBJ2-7	TGTGCCAGCAGCCCCTTTGGACAGGGGAGCTCCTACGAGCAGTACTTC	CASSPFGQGSSYEQYF
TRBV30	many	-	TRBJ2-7	TGTGCCTGGACAATCGACAGCGGATCTTACGAGCAGTACTTC	CAWTIDSGSYEQYF